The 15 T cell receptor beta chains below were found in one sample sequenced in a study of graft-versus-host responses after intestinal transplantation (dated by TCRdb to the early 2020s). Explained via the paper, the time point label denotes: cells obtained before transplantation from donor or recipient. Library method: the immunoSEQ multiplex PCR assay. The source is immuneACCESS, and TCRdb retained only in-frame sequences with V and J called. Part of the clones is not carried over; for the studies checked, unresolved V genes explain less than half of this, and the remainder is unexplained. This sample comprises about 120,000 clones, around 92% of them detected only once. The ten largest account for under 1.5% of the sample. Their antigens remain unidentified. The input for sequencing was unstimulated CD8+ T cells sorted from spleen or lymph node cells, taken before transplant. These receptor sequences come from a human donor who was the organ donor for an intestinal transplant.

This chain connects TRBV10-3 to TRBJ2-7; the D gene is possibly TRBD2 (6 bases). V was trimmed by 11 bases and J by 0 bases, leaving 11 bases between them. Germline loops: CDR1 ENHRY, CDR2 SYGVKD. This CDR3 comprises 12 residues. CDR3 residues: CAAGRSSYEQYF. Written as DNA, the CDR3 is TGTGCCGCGGGAAGAAGCTCCTACGAGCAGTACTTC.

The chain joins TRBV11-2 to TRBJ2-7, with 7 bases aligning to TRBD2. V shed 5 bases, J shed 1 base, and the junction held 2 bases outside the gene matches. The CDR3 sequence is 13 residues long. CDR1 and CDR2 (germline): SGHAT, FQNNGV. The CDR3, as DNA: TGTGCCAGCAGCCCCGGGGGGTCCTACGAGCAGTACTTC. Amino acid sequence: CASSPGGSYEQYF.

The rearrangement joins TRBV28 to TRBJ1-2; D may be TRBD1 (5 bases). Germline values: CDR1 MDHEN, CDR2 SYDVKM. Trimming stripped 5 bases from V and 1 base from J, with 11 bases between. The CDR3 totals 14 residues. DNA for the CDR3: TGTGCCAGCAGTGCCGAGGGACTTAACTATGGCTACACCTTC. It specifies CASSAEGLNYGYTF.

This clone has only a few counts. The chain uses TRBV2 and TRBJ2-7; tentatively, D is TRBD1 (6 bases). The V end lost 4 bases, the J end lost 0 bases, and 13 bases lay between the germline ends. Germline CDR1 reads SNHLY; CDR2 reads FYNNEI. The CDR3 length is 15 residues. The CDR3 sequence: CASSVSGDDSYEQYF. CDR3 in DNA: TGTGCCAGCAGTGTGTCAGGGGACGACTCCTACGAGCAGTACTTC. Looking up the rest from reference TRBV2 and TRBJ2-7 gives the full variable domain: EPEVTQTPSHQVTQMGQEVILRCVPISNHLYFYWYRQILGQKVEFLVSFYNNEISEKSEIFDDQFSVERPDGSNFTLKIRSTKLEDSAMYFCASSVSGDDSYEQYFGPGTRLTVT.

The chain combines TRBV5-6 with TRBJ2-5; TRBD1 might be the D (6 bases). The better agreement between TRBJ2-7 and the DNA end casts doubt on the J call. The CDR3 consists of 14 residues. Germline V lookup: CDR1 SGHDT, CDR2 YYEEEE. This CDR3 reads CASSYVDSTYEQYF. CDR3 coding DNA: TGTGCCAGCAGCTACGTGGACAGTACCTACGAGCAGTACTTC.

The CDR3 here is CASSAQNRDEQYF. CDR3 in DNA: TGTGCCAGCAGCGCACAAAACAGGGACGAGCAGTACTTC. This rearrangement joins TRBV7-9 to TRBJ2-7, with TRBD1 as a possible D gene (6 bases). Germline CDR1 SEHNR, CDR2 FQNEAQ (reference sequence). The CDR3 consists of 13 residues. V dropped 5 bases and J dropped 5 bases, with 13 bases sitting between them.

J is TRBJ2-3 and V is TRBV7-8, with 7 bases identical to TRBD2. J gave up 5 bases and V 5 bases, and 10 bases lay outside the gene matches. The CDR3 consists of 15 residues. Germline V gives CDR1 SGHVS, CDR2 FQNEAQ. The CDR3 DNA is TGTGCCAGCAGCCCGGGGGGTGCTAATCGAGATACGCAGTATTTT. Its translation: CASSPGGANRDTQYF.

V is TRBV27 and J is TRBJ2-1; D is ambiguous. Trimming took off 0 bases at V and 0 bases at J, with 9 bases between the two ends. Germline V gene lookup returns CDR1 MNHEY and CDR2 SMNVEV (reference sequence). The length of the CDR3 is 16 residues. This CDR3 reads CASSLSPASSYNEQFF. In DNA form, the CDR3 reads TGTGCCAGCAGTTTATCCCCGGCTAGCTCCTACAATGAGCAGTTCTTC.

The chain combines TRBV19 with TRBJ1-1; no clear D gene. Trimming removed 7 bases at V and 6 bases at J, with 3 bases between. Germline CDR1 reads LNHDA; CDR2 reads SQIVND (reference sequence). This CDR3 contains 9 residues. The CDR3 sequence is CASTPEAFF. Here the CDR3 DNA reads TGTGCCAGTACCCCTGAAGCTTTCTTT.

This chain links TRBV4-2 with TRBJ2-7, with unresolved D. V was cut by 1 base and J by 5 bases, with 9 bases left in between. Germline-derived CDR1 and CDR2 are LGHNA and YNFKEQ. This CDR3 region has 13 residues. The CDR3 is CASSQGADDEQYF. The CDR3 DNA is TGTGCCAGCAGCCAAGGGGCAGACGACGAGCAGTACTTC.

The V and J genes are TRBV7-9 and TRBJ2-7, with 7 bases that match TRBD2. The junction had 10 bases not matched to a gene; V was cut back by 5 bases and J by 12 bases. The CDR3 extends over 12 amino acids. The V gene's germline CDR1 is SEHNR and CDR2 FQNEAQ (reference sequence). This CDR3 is CASSPGGRVPYF. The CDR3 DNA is TGTGCCAGCAGCCCCGGCGGGAGAGTCCCGTACTTC.

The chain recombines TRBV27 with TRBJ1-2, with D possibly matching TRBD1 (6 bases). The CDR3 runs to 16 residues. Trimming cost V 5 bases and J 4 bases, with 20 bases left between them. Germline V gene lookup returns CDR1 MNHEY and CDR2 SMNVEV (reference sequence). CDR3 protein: CASSETSGGASYGYTF. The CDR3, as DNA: TGTGCCAGCAGTGAGACCTCTGGGGGCGCGAGCTATGGCTACACCTTC.

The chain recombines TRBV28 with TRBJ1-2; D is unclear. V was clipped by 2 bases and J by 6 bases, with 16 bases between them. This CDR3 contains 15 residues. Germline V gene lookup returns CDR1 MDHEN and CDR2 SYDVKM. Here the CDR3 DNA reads TGTGCCAGCAGTTTAGTGGCAGCTCATAAGCATGGCTACACCTTC. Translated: CASSLVAAHKHGYTF.

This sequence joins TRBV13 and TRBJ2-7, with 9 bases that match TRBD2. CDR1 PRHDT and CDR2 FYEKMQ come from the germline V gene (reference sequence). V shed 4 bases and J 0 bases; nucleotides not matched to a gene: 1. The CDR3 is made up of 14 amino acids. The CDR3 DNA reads TGTGCCAGCAGCTGTAGCGGGAGCTCCTACGAGCAGTACTTC. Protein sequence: CASSCSGSSYEQYF.

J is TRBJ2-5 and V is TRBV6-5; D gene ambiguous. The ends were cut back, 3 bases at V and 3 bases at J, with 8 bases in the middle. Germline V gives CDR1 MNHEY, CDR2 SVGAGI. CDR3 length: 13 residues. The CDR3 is CASSYGLEETQYF. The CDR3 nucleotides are TGTGCCAGCAGTTATGGCCTAGAAGAGACCCAGTACTTC.